This is a list of T cell receptor beta chains from one sample in a study of OX40 agonist ivuxolimab in advanced cancers. The assay was immunoSEQ multiplex PCR, and TCRdb's table has in-frame clones only and misses some. The sample lists tens of thousands of clones, over 75% occurring once. The source material was CD4+ or CD8+ T cells sorted from blood, sampled in a trial of the OX40 agonist ivuxolimab. These receptors came from an adult with an advanced solid tumor such as melanoma, head and neck, liver or kidney cancer. Both conserved end residues are part of each CDR3. Only part of the rows carry a size: once, few, many, or a class if the clone is expanded.

clone size	J gene	V gene	CDR3 protein
few	TRBJ2-7	TRBV10-2	CASSEVQVNEQYF
.	TRBJ1-2	TRBV6-1	CASSETGGNYGYTF
.	TRBJ2-2	TRBV5-1	CASSLDSTGELFF
.	TRBJ2-3	TRBV5-4	CASSLPLTDTQYF
.	TRBJ2-2	TRBV18	CASSGTGELFF
.	TRBJ2-7	TRBV30	CAWSVPGASRGEQYF
.	TRBJ2-7	TRBV5-4	CASSNGLAGGFEQYF
.	TRBJ2-7	TRBV4-3	CASSQGWSYEQHF
.	TRBJ1-2	TRBV6-5	CASYQGGQYGYTF
.	TRBJ2-1	TRBV5-1	CASSYGTTGTESHTGANREQFF
.	TRBJ1-2	TRBV6-5	CASSLGTVYGYTF
.	TRBJ1-4	TRBV6-1	CASSSPQGAGEKLFF
.	TRBJ2-3	TRBV18	CASSPRTSGGATDTQYF
.	TRBJ2-2	TRBV7-7	CASSRRDGNTGELFF
.	TRBJ2-1	TRBV11-2	CASSLRGVSRLDNEQFF
.	TRBJ2-1	TRBV29-1	CSVVGQSYNEQFF
.	TRBJ2-7	TRBV27	CASSKQGASEQYF